This TCR beta chain was documented in a study of OX40 agonist ivuxolimab in advanced cancers. Overall study context: From roughly 20 to 85 years was the age range, with a mean of around 56 years, and 65% to 90% were male. Study-level points and caveats: The study found among the lowest clonal expansion in partial responders at 0.1-3.0 mg/kg. Average numbers of expanded clones were greater in CD8+ T cells than in CD4+. CD4+ and CD8+ T cells in blood underwent clonal expansion by week 6 at 0.1 to 3.0 mg/kg.

As to this clone: The antigen is not known.

Germline CDR1 is MDHEN and CDR2 is SYDVKM. The CDR3 has 19 amino acids. V lost 6 bases and J 5 bases, leaving 31 bases between the germline ends. The method was immunoSEQ multiplex PCR; TCRdb's version includes in-frame clones alone and lacks a portion of them. The top ten hold 1.5% to 2% of the sample, which has 80,000 to 95,000 clones, around 80% seen once. The rearrangement uses TRBV28 and TRBJ1-2, with D tentatively TRBD1 (6 bases). Sequences were derived from CD4+ or CD8+ T cells sorted from blood, sampled in a trial of the OX40 agonist ivuxolimab. The sequence was obtained from an adult with an advanced solid tumor such as melanoma, head and neck, liver or kidney cancer. Here the CDR3 DNA reads TGTGCCAGCAGGGAACCCCCGGGGGCCATCGGGCCCCGCCGATATGGCTACACCTTC. Translating it yields CASREPPGAIGPRRYGYTF.